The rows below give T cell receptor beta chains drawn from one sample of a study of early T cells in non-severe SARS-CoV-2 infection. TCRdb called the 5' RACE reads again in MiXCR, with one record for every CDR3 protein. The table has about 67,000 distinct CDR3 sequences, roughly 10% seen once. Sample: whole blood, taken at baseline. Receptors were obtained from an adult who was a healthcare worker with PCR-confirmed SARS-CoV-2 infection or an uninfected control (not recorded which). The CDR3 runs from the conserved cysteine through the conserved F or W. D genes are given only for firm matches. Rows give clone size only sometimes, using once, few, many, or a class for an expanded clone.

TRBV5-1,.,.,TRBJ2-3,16,CASSFLRTGATDTQYF,TGCGCCAGCAGCTTCCTCAGAACGGGAGCCACAGATACGCAGTATTTT
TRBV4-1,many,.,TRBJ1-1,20,CASSQATNGLGNAMNTEAFF,TGCGCCAGCAGCCAAGCTACTAATGGTCTGGGGAATGCCATGAACACTGAAGCTTTCTTT
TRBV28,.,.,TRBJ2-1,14,CATRSFSAYNEQFF,TGTGCCACCAGAAGCTTCTCAGCCTACAATGAGCAGTTCTTC
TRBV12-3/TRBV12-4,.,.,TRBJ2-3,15,CASRKWGSPGDTQYF,TGTGCCAGCAGAAAATGGGGCTCTCCGGGAGATACGCAGTATTTT
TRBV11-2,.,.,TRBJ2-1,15,CASSFRGLSYNEQFF,TGTGCCAGCAGCTTCCGGGGCCTCTCCTACAATGAGCAGTTCTTC
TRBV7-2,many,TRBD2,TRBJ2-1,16,CASSFFSGGRDNEQFF,TGTGCCAGCAGCTTTTTTAGCGGGGGGCGAGACAATGAGCAGTTCTTC
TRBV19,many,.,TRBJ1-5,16,CASRPDTKGGYQPQHF,TGTGCCAGTAGGCCCGACACAAAGGGGGGCTATCAGCCCCAGCATTTT
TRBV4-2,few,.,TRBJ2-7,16,CASSQSVSGLTYEQYF,TGTGCCAGCAGCCAGAGTGTTTCCGGACTGACCTACGAGCAGTACTTC
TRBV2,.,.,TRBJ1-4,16,CASSHPTAGPNEKLFF,TGTGCCAGCAGCCATCCCACGGCAGGTCCTAATGAAAAACTGTTTTTT
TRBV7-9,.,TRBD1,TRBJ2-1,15,CASSFQGQTYNEQFF,TGTGCCAGCAGCTTTCAGGGACAGACCTACAATGAGCAGTTCTTC
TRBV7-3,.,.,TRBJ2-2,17,CASSPVAGQWNTGELFF,TGTGCCAGCAGCCCAGTAGCGGGACAGTGGAACACCGGGGAGCTGTTTTTT
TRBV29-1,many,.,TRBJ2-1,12,CSVDGQYNEQFF,TGCAGCGTTGACGGACAGTACAATGAGCAGTTCTTC
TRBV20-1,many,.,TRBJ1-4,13,CSASSEGNEKLFF,TGCAGTGCTAGCAGCGAGGGTAATGAAAAACTGTTTTTT
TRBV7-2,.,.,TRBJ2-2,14,CASRGDFDTGELFF,TGTGCCAGCAGGGGGGACTTCGACACCGGGGAGCTGTTTTTT
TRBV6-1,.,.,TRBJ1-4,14,CASSEATNNEKLFF,TGTGCCAGCAGTGAAGCGACAAATAATGAAAAACTGTTTTTT
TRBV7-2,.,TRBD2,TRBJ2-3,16,CASSPPLAGGTDTQYF,TGTGCCAGCAGCCCCCCACTAGCGGGAGGCACAGATACGCAGTATTTT
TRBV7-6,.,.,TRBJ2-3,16,CASSLGAGRITDTQYF,TGTGCCAGCAGCTTAGGGGCAGGAAGGATCACAGATACGCAGTATTTT
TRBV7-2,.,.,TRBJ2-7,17,CASSSGQPRHSGGEQYF,TGTGCCAGCAGCTCCGGCCAACCGAGACACAGCGGTGGGGAGCAGTACTTC
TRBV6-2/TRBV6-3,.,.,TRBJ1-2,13,CASSYGAGYGYTF,TGTGCCAGCAGTTACGGGGCAGGCTATGGCTACACCTTC
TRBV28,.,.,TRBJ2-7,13,CASSPGQSYEQYF,TGTGCCAGCAGTCCCGGACAGTCCTACGAGCAGTACTTC
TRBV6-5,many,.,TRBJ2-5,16,CASSSRAQTLQETQYF,TGTGCCAGCAGTTCTAGGGCCCAAACCTTGCAAGAGACCCAGTACTTC
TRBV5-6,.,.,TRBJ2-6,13,CVSGRTSYFVLTF,TGTGTCAGCGGTAGGACATCTTATTTCGTCCTGACTTTC
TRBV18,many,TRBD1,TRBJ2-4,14,CASSPGQGTNIQYF,TGTGCCAGCTCACCCGGACAGGGGACAAACATTCAGTACTTC
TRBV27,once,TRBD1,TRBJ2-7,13,CASSPSRDRGWYF,TGTGCCAGCAGCCCCTCCCGGGACAGAGGCTGGTACTTC
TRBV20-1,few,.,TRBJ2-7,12,CSADRSFDEQYF,TGCAGTGCGGACAGATCTTTCGACGAGCAGTACTTC
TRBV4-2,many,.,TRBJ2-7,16,CASSQDVGSGGYEQYF,TGTGCCAGCAGCCAAGATGTCGGGAGCGGTGGGTACGAGCAGTACTTC
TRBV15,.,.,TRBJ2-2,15,CATSRDPPGAGELFF,TGTGCCACCAGCAGAGATCCCCCGGGGGCCGGGGAGCTGTTTTTT
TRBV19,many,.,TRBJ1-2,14,CASTMGRINYGYTF,TGTGCCAGTACCATGGGGCGGATTAACTATGGCTACACCTTC
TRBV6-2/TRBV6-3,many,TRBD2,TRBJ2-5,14,CASKLAGGRETQYF,TGTGCCAGCAAATTAGCGGGAGGCCGGGAGACCCAGTACTTC
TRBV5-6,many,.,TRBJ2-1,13,CASRRGSYNEQFF,TGTGCCAGCAGGCGTGGGTCTTACAATGAGCAGTTCTTC
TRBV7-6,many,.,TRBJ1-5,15,CASSLYGGGGQPQHF,TGTGCCAGCAGCTTATATGGGGGAGGCGGTCAGCCCCAGCATTTT
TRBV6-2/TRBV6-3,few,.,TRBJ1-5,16,CASSYSGGPGNQPQHF,TGTGCCAGCAGTTACTCAGGGGGGCCTGGCAATCAGCCCCAGCATTTT
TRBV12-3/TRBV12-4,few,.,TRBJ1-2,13,CASSLVPGGGYTF,TGTGCCAGCAGTTTAGTCCCGGGGGGGGGCTACACCTTC
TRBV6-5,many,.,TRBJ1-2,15,CASHRLGHTNYGYTF,TGTGCCAGCCATCGACTCGGACACACCAACTATGGCTACACCTTC